Listed below are T cell receptor beta chains from one sample, sequenced in a study of cytomegalovirus exposure and HLA in healthy donors. Using immunoSEQ multiplex PCR, the repertoire was profiled, and TCRdb retains in-frame clones only, with some absent. Counted here are some 120,000 clones, 8.5% to 10% occurring once; the ten biggest clones make up less than 4%. Sequenced input: PBMCs. These receptors all come from a man aged 30 to 39 in good health and CMV-seronegative. Both conserved end residues are part of each CDR3. D genes are given only for firm matches. Not every row has a clone size; where given, it reads once, few, many or a size class.

>NA|TRBV5-1|TRBJ1-1|few
TGCGCCAGCAGCCAAATCAGGGATACTGAAGCTTTCTTT
CASSQIRDTEAFF
>TRBD1|TRBV6-1|TRBJ1-4|NA
TGTGCCAGCAGCCAAGGACAGGGGGCCGAAAAACTGTTTTTT
CASSQGQGAEKLFF
>TRBD1|TRBV9|TRBJ2-7|NA
TGTGCCAGCAGCGCGACCGGGACAGCATCCTACGAGCAGTACTTC
CASSATGTASYEQYF
>TRBD1|TRBV9|TRBJ2-2|few
TGTGCCAGCAGCGTAGCTTTTGGGACAGAGGGCACCGGGGAGCTGTTTTTT
CASSVAFGTEGTGELFF
>NA|TRBV11-3|TRBJ2-1|few
TGTGCCAGCAGCCCTGACAGGCGGGTACGATACAATGAGCAGTTCTTC
CASSPDRRVRYNEQFF
>TRBD1|TRBV10-2|TRBJ2-5|few
TGCGCCAGCAGGGACAGGGAGTACCAAGAGACCCAGTACTTC
CASRDREYQETQYF
>TRBD2|TRBV9|TRBJ2-1|NA
TGTGCCAGCAATAGAGGCGGGGGGGCAGAGAATGAGCAGTTCTTC
CASNRGGGAENEQFF
>TRBD2|TRBV30|TRBJ2-1|NA
TGTGCCTGGAGGGGCTTGGGACTAGCGGGGATGAATGAGCAGTTCTTC
CAWRGLGLAGMNEQFF
>NA|TRBV28|TRBJ1-4|NA
TGTGCCAGCAGTAACCGGGACATACCAACTAATGAAAAACTGTTTTTT
CASSNRDIPTNEKLFF
>NA|TRBV19|TRBJ2-3|NA
TGTGCCAGTAGTATAAGAGGCCGAGCAGATACGCAGTATTTT
CASSIRGRADTQYF
>TRBD2|TRBV11-3|TRBJ2-1|few
TGTGCCAGCAGCTTGTTAAGCGGGGTATACAATGAGCAGTTCTTC
CASSLLSGVYNEQFF
>NA|TRBV6-5|TRBJ2-1|few
TGTGCCAGCAGCCGACTGCACCATGAGCAGTTCTTC
CASSRLHHEQFF
>NA|TRBV18|TRBJ1-1|few
TGTGCCAGCTCACCGATCGGTGGCACTGAAGCTTTCTTT
CASSPIGGTEAFF
>NA|TRBV7-2|TRBJ1-1|few
TGTGCCAGCAGCCTCCTGGGGCAGAACACTGAAGCTTTCTTT
CASSLLGQNTEAFF
>TRBD1|TRBV6-1|TRBJ2-3|NA
TGTGCCACGACAGGGGAGCGGACGCAGTATTTT
CATTGERTQYF
>TRBD2|TRBV28|TRBJ2-1|few
TGTGCCAGCAGTAGGTTTAGCGGGAAGGCCTACAATGAGCAGTTCTTC
CASSRFSGKAYNEQFF
>TRBD1|TRBV7-9|TRBJ2-5|few
TGTGCCAGCGGGGACAGGGGGCAGGAGACCCAGTACTTC
CASGDRGQETQYF
>TRBD1|TRBV7-9|TRBJ1-2|few
TGTGCCAGCAGCTCCGTGGGGACAGGGTTTTTCGGTGGCTACACCTTC
CASSSVGTGFFGGYTF
>NA|TRBV9|TRBJ2-3|NA
TGTGCCAGCAGCCCCTGGCCCGGCACAGATACGCAGTATTTT
CASSPWPGTDTQYF